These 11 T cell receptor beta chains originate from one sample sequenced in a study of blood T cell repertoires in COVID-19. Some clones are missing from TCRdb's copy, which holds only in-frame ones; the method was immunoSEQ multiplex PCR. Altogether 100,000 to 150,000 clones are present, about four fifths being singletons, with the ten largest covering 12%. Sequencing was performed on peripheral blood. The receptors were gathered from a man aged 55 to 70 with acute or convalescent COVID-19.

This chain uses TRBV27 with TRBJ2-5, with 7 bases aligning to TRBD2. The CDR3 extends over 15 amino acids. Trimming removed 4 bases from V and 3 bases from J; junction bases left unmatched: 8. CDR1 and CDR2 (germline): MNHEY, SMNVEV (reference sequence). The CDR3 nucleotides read TGTGCCAGCAGTTCACCTCGAAGCGGGAAAGAGACCCAGTACTTC. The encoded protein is CASSSPRSGKETQYF.

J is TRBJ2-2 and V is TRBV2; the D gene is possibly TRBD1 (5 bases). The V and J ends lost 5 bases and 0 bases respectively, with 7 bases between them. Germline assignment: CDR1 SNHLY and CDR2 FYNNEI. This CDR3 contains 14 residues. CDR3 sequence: CASSRTSNTGELFF. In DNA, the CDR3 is TGTGCCAGCAGTCGGACATCGAACACCGGGGAGCTGTTTTTT.

CDR3 in amino acids: CASSFRGTGEAFF. DNA for the CDR3: TGTGCCAGCAGTTTTCGGGGGACGGGTGAAGCTTTCTTT. J is TRBJ1-1 and V is TRBV12-3 or TRBV12-4; possible D gene TRBD1, 5 bases. This CDR3 is built from 13 residues. V lost 3 bases and J lost 7, with 12 bases in between.

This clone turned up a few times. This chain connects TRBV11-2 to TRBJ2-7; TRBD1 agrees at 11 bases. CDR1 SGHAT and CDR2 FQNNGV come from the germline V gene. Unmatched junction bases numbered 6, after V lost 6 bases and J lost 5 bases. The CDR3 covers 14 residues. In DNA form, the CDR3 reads TGTGCCAGCAGGGCCGGGACAGGGGGTAACGAGCAGTACTTC. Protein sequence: CASRAGTGGNEQYF.

CDR3 coding DNA: TGCGCCAGCAGCCTAGCCCTAACTAGCACAGATACGCAGTATTTT. Translating it yields CASSLALTSTDTQYF. V and J are TRBV10-2 and TRBJ2-3, with D perhaps matching TRBD2 (5 bases). The CDR3 contains 15 residues. Per germline, CDR1 WSHSY and CDR2 SAAADI. Trimming stripped 6 bases from V and 0 bases from J, with 13 bases between.

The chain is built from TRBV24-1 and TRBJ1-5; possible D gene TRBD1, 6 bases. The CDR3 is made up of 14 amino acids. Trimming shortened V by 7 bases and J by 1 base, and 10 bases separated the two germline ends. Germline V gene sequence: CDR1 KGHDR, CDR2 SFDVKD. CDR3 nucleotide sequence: TGTGCCACCAGCAGGGGCCCCAGCAATCAGCCCCAGCATTTT. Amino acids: CATSRGPSNQPQHF.

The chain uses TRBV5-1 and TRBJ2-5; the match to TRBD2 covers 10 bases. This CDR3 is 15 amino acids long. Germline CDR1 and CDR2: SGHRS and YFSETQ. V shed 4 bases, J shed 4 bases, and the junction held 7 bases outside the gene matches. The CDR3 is CASSQTSGTRETQYF. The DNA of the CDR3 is TGCGCCAGCAGCCAAACTAGCGGGACTAGAGAGACCCAGTACTTC.

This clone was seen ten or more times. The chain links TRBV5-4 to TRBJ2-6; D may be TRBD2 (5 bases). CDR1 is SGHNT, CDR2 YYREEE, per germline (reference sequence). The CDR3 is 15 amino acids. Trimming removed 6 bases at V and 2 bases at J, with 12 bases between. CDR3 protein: CASTPFGAGANVLTF. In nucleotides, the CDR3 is TGTGCCAGCACCCCTTTCGGGGCTGGGGCCAACGTCCTGACTTTC. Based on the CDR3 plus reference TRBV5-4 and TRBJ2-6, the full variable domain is ETGVTQSPTHLIKTRGQQVTLRCSSQSGHNTVSWYQQALGQGPQFIFQYYREEENGRGNFPPRFSGLQFPNYSSELNVNALELDDSALYLCASTPFGAGANVLTFGAGSRLTVL.

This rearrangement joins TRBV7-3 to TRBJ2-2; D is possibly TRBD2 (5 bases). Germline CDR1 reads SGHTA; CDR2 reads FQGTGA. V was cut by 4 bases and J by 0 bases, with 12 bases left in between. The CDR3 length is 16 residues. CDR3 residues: CASSSYGGANTGELFF. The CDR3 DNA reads TGTGCCAGCAGCTCCTATGGAGGAGCGAACACCGGGGAGCTGTTTTTT. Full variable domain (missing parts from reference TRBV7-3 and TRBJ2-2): GAGVSQTPSNKVTEKGKYVELRCDPISGHTALYWYRQSLGQGPEFLIYFQGTGAADDSGLPNDRFFAVRPEGSVSTLKIQRTERGDSAVYLCASSSYGGANTGELFFGEGSRLTVL.

This CDR3 is CASSLGGGETQYF. The CDR3 DNA follows: TGTGCCAGCAGTTTGGGAGGGGGGGAGACCCAGTACTTC. The genes are TRBV28 and TRBJ2-5, with TRBD2 as a possible D gene (7 bases). V lost 3 bases and J 5 bases, leaving 10 bases between the germline ends. This CDR3 spans 13 amino acids. Germline V CDR1 and CDR2: MDHEN, SYDVKM. Full variable domain (rest looked up from reference TRBV28 and TRBJ2-5): DVKVTQSSRYLVKRTGEKVFLECVQDMDHENMFWYRQDPGLGLRLIYFSYDVKMKEKGDIPEGYSVSREKKERFSLILESASTNQTSMYLCASSLGGGETQYFGPGTRLLVL.

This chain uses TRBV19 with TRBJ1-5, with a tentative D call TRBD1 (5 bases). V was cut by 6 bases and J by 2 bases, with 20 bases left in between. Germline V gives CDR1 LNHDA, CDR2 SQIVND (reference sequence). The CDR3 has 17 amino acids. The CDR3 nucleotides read TGTGCCAGTAGCCCGAGGTCGGCAGGGAATCGCAATCAGCCCCAGCATTTT. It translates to CASSPRSAGNRNQPQHF.